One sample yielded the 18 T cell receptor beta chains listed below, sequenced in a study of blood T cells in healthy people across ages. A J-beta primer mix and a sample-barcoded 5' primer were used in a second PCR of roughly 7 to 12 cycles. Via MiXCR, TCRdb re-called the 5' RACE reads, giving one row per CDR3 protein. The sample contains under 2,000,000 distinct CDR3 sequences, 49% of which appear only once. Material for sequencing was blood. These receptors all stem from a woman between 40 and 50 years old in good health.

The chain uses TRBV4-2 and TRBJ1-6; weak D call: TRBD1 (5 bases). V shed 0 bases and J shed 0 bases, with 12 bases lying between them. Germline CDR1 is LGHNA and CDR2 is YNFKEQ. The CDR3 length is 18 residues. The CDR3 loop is CASSQDPPGSSYNSPLHF. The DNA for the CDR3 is TGTGCCAGCAGCCAAGATCCTCCAGGGAGCTCCTATAATTCACCCCTCCACTTT.

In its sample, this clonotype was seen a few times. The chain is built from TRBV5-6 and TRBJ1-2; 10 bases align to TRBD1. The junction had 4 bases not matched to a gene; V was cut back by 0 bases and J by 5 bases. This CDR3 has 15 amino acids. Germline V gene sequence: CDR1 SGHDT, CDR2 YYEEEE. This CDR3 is CASSLEGTGDYGYTF. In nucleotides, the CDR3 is TGTGCCAGCAGCTTGGAGGGGACAGGGGATTATGGCTACACCTTC.

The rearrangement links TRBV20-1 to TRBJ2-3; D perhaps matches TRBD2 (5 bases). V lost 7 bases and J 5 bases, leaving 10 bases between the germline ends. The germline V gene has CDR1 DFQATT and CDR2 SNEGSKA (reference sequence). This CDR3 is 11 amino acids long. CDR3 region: CSGAGGDTQYF. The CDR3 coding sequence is TGCAGTGGGGCGGGCGGAGATACGCAGTATTTT.

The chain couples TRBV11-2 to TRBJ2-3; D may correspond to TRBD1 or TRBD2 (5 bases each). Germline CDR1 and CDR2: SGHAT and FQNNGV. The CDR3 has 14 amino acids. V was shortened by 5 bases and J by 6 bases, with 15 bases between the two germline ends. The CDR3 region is CASSDSRGVDTQYF. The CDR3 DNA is TGTGCCAGCAGCGACTCTAGGGGAGTTGATACGCAGTATTTT.

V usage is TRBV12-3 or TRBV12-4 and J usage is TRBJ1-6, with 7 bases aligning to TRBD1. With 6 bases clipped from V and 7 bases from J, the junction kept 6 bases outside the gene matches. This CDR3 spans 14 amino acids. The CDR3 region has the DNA TGTGCCAGCAGGCCAGGGACAGAAAATTCACCCCTCCACTTT. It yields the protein CASRPGTENSPLHF.

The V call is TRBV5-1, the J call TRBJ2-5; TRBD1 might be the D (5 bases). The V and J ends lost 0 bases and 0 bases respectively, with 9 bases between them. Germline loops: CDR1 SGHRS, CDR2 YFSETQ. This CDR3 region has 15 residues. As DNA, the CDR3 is TGCGCCAGCAGCTTGGGGGCAGGGTACCAAGAGACCCAGTACTTC. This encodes CASSLGAGYQETQYF.

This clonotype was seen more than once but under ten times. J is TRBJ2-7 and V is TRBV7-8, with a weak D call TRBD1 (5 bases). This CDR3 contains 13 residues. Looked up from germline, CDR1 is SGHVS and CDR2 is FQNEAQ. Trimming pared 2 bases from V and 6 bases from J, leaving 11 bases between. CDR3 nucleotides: TGTGCCAGCAGCTTATGTGCAGGGTGCGAGCAGTACTTC. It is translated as CASSLCAGCEQYF.

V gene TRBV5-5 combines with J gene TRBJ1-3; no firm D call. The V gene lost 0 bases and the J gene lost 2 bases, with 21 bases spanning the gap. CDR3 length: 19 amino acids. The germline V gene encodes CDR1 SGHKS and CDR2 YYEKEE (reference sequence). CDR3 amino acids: CASSLDVGNSALPGNTIYF. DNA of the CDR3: TGTGCCAGCAGCTTGGATGTGGGTAACAGCGCCCTTCCTGGAAACACCATATATTTT. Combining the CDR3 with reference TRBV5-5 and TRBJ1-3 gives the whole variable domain DAGVTQSPTHLIKTRGQQVTLRCSPISGHKSVSWYQQVLGQGPQFIFQYYEKEERGRGNFPDRFSARQFPNYSSELNVNALLLGDSALYLCASSLDVGNSALPGNTIYFGEGSWLTVV.

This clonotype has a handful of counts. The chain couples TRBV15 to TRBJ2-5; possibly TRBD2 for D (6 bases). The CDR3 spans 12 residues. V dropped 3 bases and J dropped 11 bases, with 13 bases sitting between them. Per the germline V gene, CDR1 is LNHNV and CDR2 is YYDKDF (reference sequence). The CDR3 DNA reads TGTGCCACCAGCAGCACTAGCAGAGAGCAGTACTTC. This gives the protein CATSSTSREQYF.

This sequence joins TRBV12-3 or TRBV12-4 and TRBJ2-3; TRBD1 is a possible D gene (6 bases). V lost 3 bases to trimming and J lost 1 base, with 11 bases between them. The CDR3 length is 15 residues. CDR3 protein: CASSFRRTGTDTQYF. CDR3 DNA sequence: TGTGCCAGCAGTTTCCGGCGGACAGGCACAGATACGCAGTATTTT.

In DNA form, the CDR3 reads TGCGCCAGCAGCTTGGAGGCCAGGGTGAGGAATGAGCAGTTCTTC. Translated: CASSLEARVRNEQFF. The gene calls are TRBV5-1 and TRBJ2-1; TRBD1 is a possible D gene (5 bases). Trimming took 0 bases from V and 7 from J, leaving 14 bases between them. From germline, CDR1 is SGHRS and CDR2 YFSETQ. The CDR3 sequence is 15 residues long.

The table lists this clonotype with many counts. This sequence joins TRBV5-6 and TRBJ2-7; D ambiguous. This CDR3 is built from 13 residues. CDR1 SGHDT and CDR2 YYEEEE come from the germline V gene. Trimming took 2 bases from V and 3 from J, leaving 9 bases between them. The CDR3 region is CASSLGPNYEQYF. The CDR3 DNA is TGTGCCAGCAGCTTAGGGCCTAACTACGAGCAGTACTTC.

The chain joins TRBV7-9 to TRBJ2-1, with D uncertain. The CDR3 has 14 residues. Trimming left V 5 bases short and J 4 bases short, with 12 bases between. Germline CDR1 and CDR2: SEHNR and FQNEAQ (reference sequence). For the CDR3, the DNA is TGTGCCAGCAGCACGAGCTCAGTATACAATGAGCAGTTCTTC. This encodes CASSTSSVYNEQFF. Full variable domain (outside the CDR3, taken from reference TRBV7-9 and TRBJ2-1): DTGVSQNPRHKITKRGQNVTFRCDPISEHNRLYWYRQTLGQGPEFLTYFQNEAQLEKSRLLSDRFSAERPKGSFSTLEIQRTEQGDSAMYLCASSTSSVYNEQFFGPGTRLTVL.

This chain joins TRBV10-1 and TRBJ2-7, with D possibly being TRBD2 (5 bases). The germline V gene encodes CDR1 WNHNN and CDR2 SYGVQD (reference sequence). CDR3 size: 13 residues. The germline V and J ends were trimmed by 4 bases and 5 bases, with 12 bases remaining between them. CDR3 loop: CASSGTVRNEQYF. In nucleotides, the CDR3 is TGCGCCAGCAGTGGGACTGTGAGAAACGAGCAGTACTTC.

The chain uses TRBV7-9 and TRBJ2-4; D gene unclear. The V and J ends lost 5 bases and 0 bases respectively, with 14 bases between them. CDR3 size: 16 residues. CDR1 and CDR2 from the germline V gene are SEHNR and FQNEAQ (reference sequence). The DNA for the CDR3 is TGTGCCAGCAGCCCAACGGCAGTCGCAGCCAAAAACATTCAGTACTTC. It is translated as CASSPTAVAAKNIQYF.

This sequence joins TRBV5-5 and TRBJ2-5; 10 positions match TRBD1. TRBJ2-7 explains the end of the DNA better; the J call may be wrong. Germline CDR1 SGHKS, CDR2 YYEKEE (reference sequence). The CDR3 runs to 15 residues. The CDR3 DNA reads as TGTGCCAGCAGCTTTGATGTGGGGACAGGGGACGAGCAGTACTTC. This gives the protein CASSFDVGTGDEQYF.

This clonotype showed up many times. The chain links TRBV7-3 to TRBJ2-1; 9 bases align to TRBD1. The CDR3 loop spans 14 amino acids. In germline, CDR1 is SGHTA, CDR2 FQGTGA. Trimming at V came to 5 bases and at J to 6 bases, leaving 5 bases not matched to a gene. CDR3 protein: CASSTGQGTNEQFF. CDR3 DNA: TGTGCCAGCAGCACCGGACAGGGGACCAATGAGCAGTTCTTC.

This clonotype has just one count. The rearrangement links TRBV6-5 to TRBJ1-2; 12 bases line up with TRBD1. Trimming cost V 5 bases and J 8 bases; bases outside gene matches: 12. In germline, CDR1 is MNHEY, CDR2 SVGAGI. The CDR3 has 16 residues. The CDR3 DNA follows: TGTGCCAGCAGTCCCCGGGGACAGGGGGCCTCATGGGGCTACACCTTC. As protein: CASSPRGQGASWGYTF.